This TCR beta chain was documented in a study of CD8 T cells in ankylosing spondylitis. CDR3 size: 13 residues. Germline loops: CDR1 MRHNA, CDR2 SNTAGT. Trimming left V 0 bases short and J 7 bases short, with 9 bases between. This clonotype has more than one count but fewer than ten. The target antigen is unknown. A quantitative 5'-RACE method, one with molecular barcodes, was used to make TCR beta libraries. TCRdb recomputed calls from the 5' RACE reads with MiXCR, one row per CDR3 protein. The data contain about 440,000 distinct CDR3 sequences, roughly 15% of them singletons. Study-wide results and caveats: Significantly higher representation of disease-linked clones was reported for matched ankylosing spondylitis synovial fluid. A TCR beta motif made of 7 to 9 highly homologous variants seemed typical of ankylosing spondylitis blood. CD8+ by phenotype, disease-linked clones were relatively rare in peripheral blood. Earlier literature documents some of the motif variants in reactive arthritis synovial fluid and blood.

The specimen was blood, either unsorted or a sorted T cell fraction (not recorded which). The chain carries TRBV6-4 and TRBJ1-2, with D hard to call. This TCR was recovered from a male donor with ankylosing spondylitis. CDR3 DNA sequence: TGTGCCAGCAGTGACTCGGGAAGGGCTGGCTACACCTTC. Translation: CASSDSGRAGYTF.